The rows below give T cell receptor beta chains drawn from one sample of a study of technical replicates of blood from several donors. Measured with immunoSEQ multiplex PCR; TCRdb has only the in-frame clones, and not every one. Here the sample spans 60,000 to 90,000 clones, approximately 95% being singletons. Sequenced material: T cells isolated from PBMCs. These TCRs come from a human donor in good health. Each CDR3 is given with its conserved first and last residue. The D gene is left open where the match is weak. Not all rows give a size; the values are once, few, many and, for expanded clones, a class.

cdr3_aa cdr3_nt j_call clone_size v_call d_call
CASSAIGYQPQHF TGTGCCAGCAGCGCGATCGGGTATCAGCCCCAGCATTTT TRBJ1-5 . TRBV7-9 .
CASSEESGEGPETQYF TGTGCCAGCAGTGAAGAAAGTGGGGAGGGGCCGGAGACCCAGTACTTC TRBJ2-5 . TRBV6-1 TRBD2
CASSLDQGFAGNTIYF TGTGCCAGCAGCTTGGACCAGGGGTTCGCCGGAAACACCATATATTTT TRBJ1-3 . TRBV5-4 .
CASSRQGSGANVLTF TGTGCCAGCAGCCGACAGGGGTCTGGGGCCAACGTCCTGACTTTC TRBJ2-6 . TRBV14 TRBD1
CASSGSGGPYGYTF TGTGCCAGCAGTGGATCAGGGGGGCCCTATGGCTACACCTTC TRBJ1-2 . TRBV25-1 TRBD1
CASSPTARGGAQHF TGTGCCAGCAGTCCGACCGCCCGAGGAGGAGCCCAGCATTTT TRBJ1-5 . TRBV28 .
CATRDSSYEQYF TGTGCTACCCGGGACTCCTCCTACGAGCAGTACTTC TRBJ2-7 . TRBV11-2 .
CASSQVLSGGSYNEQFF TGCGCCAGCAGCCAAGTGCTATCGGGAGGGTCCTACAATGAGCAGTTCTTC TRBJ2-1 . TRBV4-1 TRBD2
CASSLLGGQDLSGANVLTF TGCGCCAGCAGCCTCTTAGGGGGACAGGACCTCTCTGGGGCCAACGTCCTGACTTTC TRBJ2-6 . TRBV4-1 TRBD1
CASSEFAGTTNQPQHF TGTGCCAGCAGTGAATTCGCCGGGACAACAAATCAGCCCCAGCATTTT TRBJ1-5 once TRBV6-1 .
CASSYRGQTFLEQYF TGTGCCAGCAGTTACCGGGGACAGACGTTCCTAGAGCAGTACTTC TRBJ2-7 . TRBV6-5 TRBD1
CASSLGRGARDTQYF TGTGCCAGCAGCTTAGGCCGCGGGGCCCGTGATACGCAGTATTTT TRBJ2-3 . TRBV13 .
CASSSLGVSYNEQFF TGTGCCAGCAGCTCCCTAGGGGTCTCCTACAATGAGCAGTTCTTC TRBJ2-1 once TRBV7-9 .
CASSTWGNTEAFF TGTGCCAGCAGCACATGGGGCAACACTGAAGCTTTCTTT TRBJ1-1 . TRBV7-6 .
CASSAFTGNTEAFF TGTGCCAGCAGCGCTTTCACAGGGAACACTGAAGCTTTCTTT TRBJ1-1 . TRBV9 .
CASSLRTGGQAYEQYF TGTGCCAGCAGCCTCCGTACGGGGGGACAAGCCTACGAGCAGTACTTC TRBJ2-7 . TRBV7-2 .
CASSSPGQVPDTQYF TGTGCCAGCAGTTCCCCGGGACAGGTCCCAGATACGCAGTATTTT TRBJ2-3 . TRBV6-6 TRBD1
CASSLSGSGYTF TGCGCCAGCAGCTTGTCCGGGAGTGGCTACACCTTC TRBJ1-2 . TRBV5-1 .
CASSLGAGAQETQYF TGCGCCAGCAGCTTGGGGGCGGGAGCCCAAGAGACCCAGTACTTC TRBJ2-5 . TRBV5-1 TRBD2
CASSPRTSYGGELFF TGTGCCAGCAGCCCCCGGACTAGCTACGGAGGGGAGCTGTTTTTT TRBJ2-2 . TRBV7-7 TRBD2
CASRSSTSGNYNEQFF TGTGCCAGCCGAAGTTCCACTAGCGGGAACTACAATGAGCAGTTCTTC TRBJ2-1 . TRBV28 TRBD2
CASSQGSPRWSYNSPLHF TGCGCCAGCAGCCAAGGAAGTCCACGGTGGTCCTATAATTCACCCCTCCACTTT TRBJ1-6 once TRBV4-1 .
CASNPVAGALDYGYTF TGTGCCAGCAACCCCGTGGCGGGGGCGCTGGACTATGGCTACACCTTC TRBJ1-2 . TRBV27 .
CASSQTQSHGYTF TGTGCCAGCAGCCAAACACAGTCCCATGGCTACACCTTC TRBJ1-2 . TRBV7-9 .
CASSLVQQETQYF TGTGCCAGCAGCTTAGTCCAGCAAGAGACCCAGTACTTC TRBJ2-5 . TRBV13 .
CASSDTGGFNYGYTF TGTGCCAGCAGCGATACAGGGGGCTTCAACTATGGCTACACCTTC TRBJ1-2 . TRBV9 TRBD1
CASSEASFIEAPNTEAFF TGTGCCAGCAGTGAAGCTTCTTTTATCGAAGCGCCGAACACTGAAGCTTTCTTT TRBJ1-1 once TRBV6-1 .
CASSIGTGTPEAFF TGTGCCAGTAGTATCGGTACAGGGACCCCTGAAGCTTTCTTT TRBJ1-1 . TRBV19 .
CASSLVPGGAFYEQYF TGTGCCAGCAGCTTAGTTCCGGGGGGCGCTTTTTACGAGCAGTACTTC TRBJ2-7 . TRBV11-3 .
CASSHTGLAEEIYNEQFF TGTGCCAGCAGCCACACGGGACTAGCGGAGGAGATCTACAATGAGCAGTTCTTC TRBJ2-1 . TRBV13 TRBD2
CASSAFIDSHMNTEAFF TGTGCCAGCAGCGCCTTTATCGACAGCCACATGAACACTGAAGCTTTCTTT TRBJ1-1 . TRBV5-4 .
CASSRGTGGYFFEAFF TGTGCCAGCAGCAGGGGGACAGGGGGATATTTCTTCGAAGCTTTCTTT TRBJ1-1 . TRBV2 TRBD1